This T cell receptor beta chain was recovered during a study of graft-versus-host responses after intestinal transplantation. Study in general: Recipients underwent multivisceral, liver-intestinal, or isolated intestinal transplants. Study-wide findings and caveats: Allograft clonal ratios (graft-versus-host to host-versus-graft) were high in patients who had graft-donor T cell macrochimerism. The marrow of recipients harbored GvH clones, and ileum or blood showed some of them first.

Trimming removed 4 bases from V and 0 bases from J, with 10 bases in between. The CDR3 is 14 amino acids. Germline CDR1 and CDR2: SQVTM and ANQGSEA. Libraries were prepared by immunoSEQ multiplex PCR; TCRdb keeps only in-frame clonotypes and omits some of them. The table lists approximately 86,000 clones, about 90% of them singletons. Points on this clone: The antigen is undetermined.

The TCR comes from a human donor who was the organ donor for an intestinal transplant. The genes are TRBV29-1 and TRBJ1-3, with a weak D call TRBD1 (6 bases). Sequencing used unstimulated CD8+ T cells sorted from spleen or lymph node cells, obtained before transplant. DNA of the CDR3: TGCAGCGTTGTGGGACACGGCTCTGGAAACACCATATATTTT. This gives the protein CSVVGHGSGNTIYF.